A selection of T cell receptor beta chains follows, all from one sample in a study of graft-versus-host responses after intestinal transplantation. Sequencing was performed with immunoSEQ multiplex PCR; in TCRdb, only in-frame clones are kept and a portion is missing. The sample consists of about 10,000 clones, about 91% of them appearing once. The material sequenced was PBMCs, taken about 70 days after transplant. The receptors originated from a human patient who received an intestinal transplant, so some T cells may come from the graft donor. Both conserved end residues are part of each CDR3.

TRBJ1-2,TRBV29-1,CSVEDRNYGYTF
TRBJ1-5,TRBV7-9,CASSLQGSGNQPQHF
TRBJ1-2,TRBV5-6,CASSVGQAPTGYTF
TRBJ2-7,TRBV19,CASSISSGGNGYEQYF
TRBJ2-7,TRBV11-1,CASSPQERAAVKNEQYF
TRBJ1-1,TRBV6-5,CASQLRESSTEAFF
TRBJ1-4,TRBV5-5,CASSERGSNEKLFF
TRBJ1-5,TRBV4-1,CASSLQQGYSNQPQHF
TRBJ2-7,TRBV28,CASSDRAGIYEQYF
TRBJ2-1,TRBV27,CASGWDLYNEQFF
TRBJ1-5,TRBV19,CASSPPGRSNQPQHF
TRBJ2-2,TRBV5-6,CASSFYISRDTGELFF
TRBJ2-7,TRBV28,CASSPRGSHEQYF
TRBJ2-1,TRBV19,CASSRTSGTYNEQFF
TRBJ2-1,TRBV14,CASSQAMGRGYNEQFF
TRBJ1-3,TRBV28,CASSFPDGQGKLVPGNTIYF
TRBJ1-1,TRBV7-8,CASSCYDISTEAFF
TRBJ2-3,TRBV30,CAWGGGRVTDTQYF
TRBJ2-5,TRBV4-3,CASSQVGSGVQETQYF
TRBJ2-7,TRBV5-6,CASSRTSGPWEQYF
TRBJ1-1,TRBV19,CASSPGTVNTEAFF
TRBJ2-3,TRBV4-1,CASSQLSGGTDTQYF
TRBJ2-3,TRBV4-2,CASSQDQAGISDTQYF
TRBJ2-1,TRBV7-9,CASSLSQGSYNEQFF
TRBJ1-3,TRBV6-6,CASINQGAGGNTIYF
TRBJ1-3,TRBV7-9,CASNKPESGNTIYF
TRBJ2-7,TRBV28,CASSASYEQYF
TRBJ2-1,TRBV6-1,CASSTGTTGDEQFF
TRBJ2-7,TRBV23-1,CASSQSGGRNTYEQYF
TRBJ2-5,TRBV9,CASSVGGMETQYF
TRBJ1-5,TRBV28,CASSASTGAQPQHF
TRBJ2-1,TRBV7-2,CASSLAGLAGGEDEQFF
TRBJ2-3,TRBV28,CASSWSVPDTQYF
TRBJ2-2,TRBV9,CASSGGGGELFF
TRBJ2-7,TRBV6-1,CASSEVAGASREQYF
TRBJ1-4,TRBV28,CASSPPREKLFF
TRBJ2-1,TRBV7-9,CASSSGLGVRYNEQFF
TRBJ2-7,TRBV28,CASSFPRGYDLGGIVGEQYF
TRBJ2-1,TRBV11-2,CASERARGPYNEQFF
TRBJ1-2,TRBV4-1,CASSGLVQNRKTYGYTF
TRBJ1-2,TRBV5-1,CASSLEQGVTYGYTF
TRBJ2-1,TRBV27,CASGVYNEQFF
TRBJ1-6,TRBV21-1,CASRPGGGFFSYNSPLHF
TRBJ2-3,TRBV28,CASSPRKGAMADTQYF
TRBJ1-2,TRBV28,CASYPYRRSYGYTF
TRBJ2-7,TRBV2,CASTPRGTGTDEQYF
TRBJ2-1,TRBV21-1,CASSTAGTSGVSNEQFF
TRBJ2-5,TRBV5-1,CASSPGLAGGPRQETQYF
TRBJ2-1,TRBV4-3,CASSPFQSLAGGNEQFF
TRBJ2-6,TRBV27,CASLGGAESSGANVLTF
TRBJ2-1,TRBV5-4,CASSPFPDQEYNEQFF
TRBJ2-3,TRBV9,CASSVAGRERADTQYF